These 24 T cell receptor beta chains originate from one sample sequenced in a study of graft-versus-host responses after intestinal transplantation. Assay used: immunoSEQ multiplex PCR; TCRdb lists only in-frame clones, some missing. The repertoire has 100,000 or so clones, about 93% of them found once; the top ten carry 1.5% to 2.5%. Antigens for these TCRs are unknown. Material: unstimulated CD8+ T cells sorted from spleen or lymph node cells, obtained before intestinal transplant. The source is a human donor who received an intestinal transplant.

This clone was seen only once. The rearrangement joins TRBV19 to TRBJ1-1, with D uncertain. The CDR3 consists of 11 residues. Germline V gene data show CDR1 as LNHDA and CDR2 as SQIVND (reference sequence). Deletions cut 5 bases from V and 11 bases from J, with 12 bases between. The CDR3 DNA reads TGTGCCAGTAGTTCGTGGGGAGATGCTTTCTTT. Protein sequence: CASSSWGDAFF.

CDR3 nucleotides: TGTGCCAGCAGCTTAGTTCGAACTAATGAAAAACTGTTTTTT. This encodes CASSLVRTNEKLFF. The chain links TRBV7-9 to TRBJ1-4; D not certain. V gave up 1 base and J gave up 1 base, with 4 bases separating them. The CDR3 consists of 14 residues. Germline loops: CDR1 SEHNR, CDR2 FQNEAQ (reference sequence).

The CDR3 protein is CASSLGLAGISTDTQYF. CDR3 DNA sequence: TGCGCCAGCAGCTTGGGTCTAGCGGGGATTTCCACAGATACGCAGTATTTT. This rearrangement joins TRBV5-1 to TRBJ2-3, with 9 bases that match TRBD2. The CDR3 loop spans 17 amino acids. Germline-derived CDR1 and CDR2 are SGHRS and YFSETQ. V lost 0 bases, J lost 2 bases, and 7 bases stayed unmatched.

This chain uses TRBV7-2 with TRBJ1-3, with D unclear. V was clipped by 3 bases and J by 0 bases, with 15 bases between them. Per germline, CDR1 SGHTA and CDR2 FQGNSA. The CDR3 contains 17 residues. The CDR3 loop is CASSLREPGSSGNTIYF. CDR3 nucleotide sequence: TGTGCCAGCAGCTTGCGCGAACCGGGGAGCTCTGGAAACACCATATATTTT.

The CDR3 bases are TGTGCCAGCAGCTTGGGTCAAGAGCAGTACTTC. It is translated as CASSLGQEQYF. The rearrangement uses TRBV5-4 and TRBJ2-7; D call uncertain. Trimming left V 0 bases short and J 7 bases short, with 5 bases between. The CDR3 totals 11 residues. The V gene's germline CDR1 is SGHNT and CDR2 YYREEE (reference sequence).

The chain recombines TRBV9 with TRBJ2-3, with 7 bases identical to TRBD2. Trimming removed 3 bases from V and 3 bases from J; junction bases left unmatched: 4. The CDR3 consists of 14 residues. Germline V lookup: CDR1 SGDLS, CDR2 YYNGEE. This CDR3 reads CASSDRGDTDTQYF. Here the CDR3 DNA reads TGTGCCAGCAGCGACCGGGGGGATACAGATACGCAGTATTTT.

This clone has just one count. CDR3 in amino acids: CASSSYSLPTEAFF. The CDR3 DNA sequence: TGTGCCAGCAGCTCATACAGCTTACCCACTGAAGCTTTCTTT. The chain links TRBV7-8 to TRBJ1-1; unclear D gene. The germline V gene has CDR1 SGHVS and CDR2 FQNEAQ. V was clipped by 4 bases and J by 4 bases, with 13 bases between them. The CDR3 has 14 residues.

This chain connects TRBV15 to TRBJ2-7, with D perhaps TRBD1 (6 bases). V was clipped by 5 bases and J by 1 base, with 18 bases between them. Germline values: CDR1 LNHNV, CDR2 YYDKDF (reference sequence). This CDR3 has 16 amino acids. CDR3 amino acids: CATSSLPQGPSYEQYF. The CDR3 bases are TGTGCCACCAGCTCACTTCCACAGGGCCCGTCCTACGAGCAGTACTTC.

The chain recombines TRBV19 with TRBJ1-5; 7 positions match TRBD1. Unmatched junction bases numbered 12, after V lost 7 bases and J lost 6 bases. The CDR3 spans 15 residues. Germline assignment: CDR1 LNHDA and CDR2 SQIVND (reference sequence). The CDR3 reads CASTLTAGGGQPQHF. For the CDR3, the DNA is TGTGCCAGTACCTTAACGGCAGGGGGAGGTCAGCCCCAGCATTTT.

A note on this clone: This CDR3 is also generated by other DNA sequences in the sample. V gene TRBV4-3 combines with J gene TRBJ2-2; 11 bases match TRBD2. The CDR3 spans 15 residues. J was trimmed by 4 bases and V by 3 bases; bases with no gene match: 1. Germline V lookup: CDR1 LGHNA, CDR2 YSLEER. As DNA, the CDR3 is TGCGCCAGCAGCCATGGACTAGCGGGCACCGGGGAGCTGTTTTTT. Its translation is CASSHGLAGTGELFF.

The chain couples TRBV27 to TRBJ1-1; the D gene is possibly TRBD1 (5 bases). Germline assignment: CDR1 MNHEY and CDR2 SMNVEV (reference sequence). Trimming pared 3 bases from V and 4 bases from J, leaving 12 bases between. The CDR3 is made up of 14 amino acids. CDR3 residues: CASSFGGVGTEAFF. The CDR3 region has the DNA TGTGCCAGCAGTTTCGGGGGGGTGGGCACTGAAGCTTTCTTT.

V is TRBV12-5 and J is TRBJ2-1, with D possibly TRBD1 on 5 matching bases. V was clipped by 1 base and J by 10 bases, with 8 bases between them. Germline V gene lookup returns CDR1 LGHNT and CDR2 FRNRAP. The CDR3 sequence is 12 residues long. The CDR3 reads CASGLGTREQFF. Written as DNA, the CDR3 is TGTGCTAGTGGTTTGGGGACAAGGGAGCAGTTCTTC.

J is TRBJ1-2 and V is TRBV19; TRBD1 aligns across 9 bases. The CDR3 runs 15 residues. V was clipped by 3 bases and J by 3 bases; unmatched bases: 5. The germline V gene has CDR1 LNHDA and CDR2 SQIVND (reference sequence). CDR3 amino acids: CASSIGTGFHYGYTF. The CDR3 DNA reads TGTGCCAGTAGTATTGGGACAGGGTTTCACTATGGCTACACCTTC.

This chain connects TRBV27 to TRBJ2-5, with 11 bases that match TRBD1. Looked up from germline, CDR1 is MNHEY and CDR2 is SMNVEV (reference sequence). Trimming at V came to 3 bases and at J to 5 bases, leaving 8 bases not matched to a gene. The CDR3 extends over 16 amino acids. The CDR3 spells CASSFDRDRGTETQYF. The CDR3 DNA reads TGTGCCAGCAGTTTTGATCGGGACAGGGGGACGGAGACCCAGTACTTC.

The chain uses TRBV4-1 and TRBJ1-4, with D maybe TRBD1 (5 bases). V was pared by 1 base and J by 6 bases, with 15 bases between. Germline-derived CDR1 and CDR2 are MGHRA and YSYEKL. The CDR3 has 16 residues. The CDR3: CASSQAVAATDEKLFF. Here the CDR3 DNA reads TGCGCCAGCAGCCAAGCGGTGGCTGCGACAGATGAAAAACTGTTTTTT.

The table lists this clone with a few counts. This sequence joins TRBV2 and TRBJ2-7, with TRBD1 matching 7 bases. V dropped 5 bases and J dropped 7; count of bases not matched to a gene: 8. Germline lookup yields CDR1 SNHLY and CDR2 FYNNEI. The CDR3 has 13 residues. CDR3 sequence (DNA): TGTGCCAGCAGTCCCCGACAGGGTTGGGAGCAGTACTTC. Amino acid sequence: CASSPRQGWEQYF. The full variable domain, with the rest looked up from reference TRBV2 and TRBJ2-7, is EPEVTQTPSHQVTQMGQEVILRCVPISNHLYFYWYRQILGQKVEFLVSFYNNEISEKSEIFDDQFSVERPDGSNFTLKIRSTKLEDSAMYFCASSPRQGWEQYFGPGTRLTVT.

The chain couples TRBV7-8 to TRBJ1-6; D not resolved. CDR1 is SGHVS, CDR2 FQNEAQ, per germline. Trimming removed 5 bases from V and 0 bases from J, with 11 bases in between. The CDR3 has 16 amino acids. The CDR3 DNA reads TGTGCCAGCAGCCTCTATATACGCTCCTATAATTCACCCCTCCACTTT. It translates to CASSLYIRSYNSPLHF.

This chain uses TRBV27 with TRBJ1-6, with D unclear. Germline V gene data show CDR1 as MNHEY and CDR2 as SMNVEV (reference sequence). This CDR3 has 15 amino acids. V was shortened by 2 bases and J by 8 bases, with 13 bases between the two germline ends. CDR3 sequence: CASSLVSEGDSPLHF. The CDR3 DNA reads TGTGCCAGCAGTTTAGTGTCGGAAGGAGATTCACCCCTCCACTTT.

With respect to this clone: The germline gene is not matched at one end of the junction; a read error may be the cause. In the same sample, other DNA sequences code for this CDR3. This rearrangement joins TRBV5-6 to TRBJ1-1, with D possibly TRBD1 on 5 matching bases. CDR3 length: 17 amino acids. Germline V gives CDR1 SGHDT, CDR2 YYEEEE. CDR3 region: CASSESGEWGTYTEAFF. DNA of the CDR3: TGTGCCAGCAGCGAGAGCGGCGAATGGGGGACTTACACCGAAGCTTTCTTT.

This clone has just one count. This chain links TRBV21-1 with TRBJ2-3; the D call in the table, TRBD1, was not verified against the DNA. TRBV21-1 is termed a pseudogene. The CDR3 runs 16 residues. CDR3 nucleotides: TGTGCCAGCAGCAAAGAGGGGGTGAAGGGCACAGATACGCAGTATTTT. It translates to CASSKEGVKGTDTQYF.

V and J are TRBV7-9 and TRBJ2-3; 11 bases map to TRBD2. This CDR3 contains 15 residues. After removal of 6 bases from V and 4 bases from J, the junction contained 6 bases not matched to a gene. In germline, CDR1 is SEHNR, CDR2 FQNEAQ (reference sequence). CDR3 amino acids: CASSEVAGGSDTQYF. Here the CDR3 DNA reads TGTGCCAGCAGTGAAGTAGCGGGGGGGTCAGATACGCAGTATTTT.

This chain connects TRBV4-3 to TRBJ2-2; D possibly corresponds to TRBD1 (5 bases). V lost 5 bases and J 3 bases, leaving 13 bases between the germline ends. This CDR3 is built from 15 residues. From germline, CDR1 is LGHNA and CDR2 YSLEER. This CDR3 is CASSLGASDTGELFF. In DNA form, the CDR3 reads TGCGCCAGCAGCTTAGGGGCGTCCGACACCGGGGAGCTGTTTTTT.

The rearrangement joins TRBV5-4 to TRBJ1-2; no reliable D call. The germline V and J ends were trimmed by 1 base and 2 bases, with 6 bases remaining between them. Germline V gives CDR1 SGHNT, CDR2 YYREEE (reference sequence). CDR3 size: 13 residues. The DNA of the CDR3 is TGTGCCAGCAGCTTGACAGAGAACTATGGCTACACCTTC. Translating it yields CASSLTENYGYTF.

The J gene is TRBJ2-5, the V gene TRBV7-9; unclear D gene. This CDR3 contains 11 residues. CDR1 is SEHNR, CDR2 FQNEAQ, per germline (reference sequence). V was cut by 6 bases and J by 4 bases, with 6 bases left in between. Here the CDR3 DNA reads TGTGCCAGCAGGTCCCGAGAGACCCAGTACTTC. Amino acids: CASRSRETQYF.